The TCR beta chain under discussion was sequenced for a study of shared clonotypes between healthy human individuals (dated by TCRdb to 2020 to 2021). Regarding the complete study: The cohort comprised a couple of women and a few men aged 18 to 49 years. Per donor, three plates each were used for CD4 naive and CD4 memory, two for CD8 naive, and one for CD8 memory. To estimate repertoire size and how much clonotypes are shared between individuals, the study performed deep sequencing of blood TCR repertoires from a handful of healthy adults. Libraries were prepared and TCR repertoires were sequenced by different laboratories using diverse techniques, in order to increase sequencing depth and limit assay-specific biases. Between about 0.85 and 9.5 billion PBMCs per donor were obtained by leukapheresis. Results and caveats for the whole study, not just this receptor: Pairwise subsampling indicated that sequencing depth was expected to affect the degree of clonotype sharing among donors. Across a handful of donors, around 5.4% of naive CD4, roughly 3.5% of naive CD8, approximately 2.5% of memory CD4, and roughly 0.4% of memory CD8 clonotypes were shared. Compared with non-shared clonotypes, the clonotypes found in all four sorted-subset donors had higher generation probabilities. Estimated clonotype richness was generally larger for naive than for memory subsets. The small number of donors limited the genetic and exposure-history diversity represented. Rarefaction of sorted-subset datasets indicated incomplete sequencing despite the large sequencing depth. Sampling was limited to blood, and TCR repertoires in tissue likely differ from TCR repertoires in blood.

For the CD8 naive samples, CD45RO-negative cells were positively selected for CCR7, yielding a CD45RA+CCR7+ population from which TemRA cells were excluded. Healthy HIV-negative adults with no recently reported acute infections or vaccinations were included as donors. Every donor was a Caucasian adult residing in Nashville, Tennessee, USA. Blood was collected by leukapheresis, and PBMCs were isolated by Ficoll-Histopaque density gradient centrifugation and then cryopreserved in liquid nitrogen vapor phase. Analytical flow cytometry was used to check the purity and quantity of each magnetically sorted T cell population. Each sorted fraction had its genomic DNA isolated and then quantified by UV absorbance on a Nanodrop 2000c. Using the deep immunoSEQ assay, multiplex PCR amplified TCR CDR3 regions from genomic DNA. Extracted genomic DNA from each cell subset was distributed evenly across all wells of several immunoSEQ 96-well plates, and each plate was treated as a replicate. For sorted subsets, 200 ng of genomic DNA, equivalent to 25,000 to 35,000 T cell genomes, went into each replicate PCR. The purified libraries were quantified using a Qubit 3.0 fluorometer, sized with a Bioanalyzer 2100, and then quantified again using the KAPA Library Quantification kit. Every immunoSEQ 96-well plate was sequenced on a separate single-read 150-cycle Illumina NextSeq 550 flow cell. Concerning the study's data processing: Because the immunoSEQ output included only junctional sequences and no quality scores, the filtering could not be the same as the filtering used for full-length reads. To assign V/J genes and CDR3, sequences were annotated using PyIR, a Python wrapper for IgBLAST v1.9, with IMGT germline references. Reads were filtered out if the reads had weak V/J assignments (E-value above 1e-6), no CDR3, stop codons, out-of-frame junctions, or ambiguous translated residues. A V3J clonotype was defined by an identical inferred V gene, J gene, and CDR3 amino acid sequence. Percentage overlap between repertoires was calculated by dividing the number of shared unique clonotypes by the size of the smaller repertoire. RTK rarefaction, the Chao1 estimator, and Recon v2.1 estimates of unobserved clonotypes were used to assess repertoire richness. Generation probabilities were computed with OLGA for all TCRbeta clonotypes obtained by the gDNA method from a handful of donors. This is the immuneACCESS table as TCRdb keeps it, with only in-frame sequences that have V and J called. A part of the clones is gone; compared with another copy, unresolved V genes explain less than half, and the rest is unexplained. That table supplies the V and J calls and clone size; D and trimming were determined from the DNA. This sample has about 800,000 clones in its table, and roughly 96% of those were observed once. The top ten constitute around 0.25% of the sample.

Comments on this clone: Its antigen is not yet known. Base qualities were left out, and no much larger clone turns up one base away.

From the germline V gene (reference sequence), CDR1 is MNHEY and CDR2 is SMNVEV. Counted from cysteine to phenylalanine, this CDR3 has 15 amino acids. Only CDR3 DNA is held: 45 bases, read in frame from base 1. V trim: 4 bases; J trim: 0 bases; unmatched bases: 3. The TCR originated in a man aged 30 to 39 in good health. The chain uses TRBV27 and TRBJ2-1, and 7 junction bases match TRBD1. Sequenced input: naive CD8+ T cells sorted from blood. The sample's cell subset or site label is to be understood as: CD45RA+CCR7+. The CDR3 protein is CASSSRTGSYNEQFF. The DNA sequence is as follows: TGTGCCAGCAGTTCACGGACAGGCTCCTACAATGAGCAGTTCTTC.